Presented here are 8 T cell receptor beta chains from one specimen sequenced in a study of OX40 agonist ivuxolimab in advanced cancers. Sequenced by immunoSEQ multiplex PCR; TCRdb stores in-frame clones only, minus some. The table includes some 130,000 clones, over 75% detected once. The specimen comprised CD4+ or CD8+ T cells sorted from blood, sampled in a trial of the OX40 agonist ivuxolimab. The origin of the receptors is an adult with an advanced solid tumor such as melanoma, head and neck, liver or kidney cancer.

The genes are TRBV4-2 and TRBJ1-2; D is ambiguous. Germline-derived CDR1 and CDR2 are LGHNA and YNFKEQ. Trimming took off 0 bases at V and 8 bases at J, with 19 bases between the two ends. The CDR3 runs to 16 residues. The CDR3 sequence is CASSQDVRSVAWGYTF. The CDR3 DNA follows: TGTGCCAGCAGCCAAGATGTGAGGTCTGTCGCTTGGGGCTACACCTTC.

V and J are TRBV6-5 and TRBJ2-5, with 7 bases lining up with TRBD1. The DNA end favors TRBJ2-7, so the J call may be wrong. The CDR3 length is 12 residues. The germline CDR1 and CDR2 sequences are MNHEY and SVGAGI. CDR3 nucleotides: TGTGCCAGCAGCTACAGGGGCGACGAGCAGTACTTC. Translation gives CASSYRGDEQYF.

This clone was observed once. The CDR3 bases are TGTGCCAGCTCGCTAAGTAACACTGAAGCTTTCTTT. Protein product: CASSLSNTEAFF. The chain joins TRBV18 to TRBJ1-1; D unresolved. The germline gives CDR1 KGHSH, CDR2 LQKENI. Trimming took 6 bases from V and 2 from J, leaving 7 bases between them. The CDR3 runs to 12 residues. The whole variable domain, remainder taken from reference TRBV18 and TRBJ1-1, is NAGVMQNPRHLVRRRGQEARLRCSPMKGHSHVYWYRQLPEEGLKFMVYLQKENIIDESGMPKERFSAEFPKEGPSILRIQQVVRGDSAAYFCASSLSNTEAFFGQGTRLTVV.

CDR3 loop: CASRGQGADEQFF. CDR3 bases: TGCGCCAGCCGGGGGCAGGGAGCCGATGAGCAGTTCTTC. The chain employs TRBV10-1 and TRBJ2-1; TRBD1 or TRBD2 may be the D gene (6 bases each). CDR1 and CDR2 (germline): WNHNN, SYGVQD (reference sequence). The CDR3 is 13 amino acids. V was clipped by 8 bases and J by 8 bases, with 16 bases between them.

The chain has TRBV19 and TRBJ2-2, with D unresolved. Germline assignment: CDR1 LNHDA and CDR2 SQIVND (reference sequence). V lost 9 bases and J 6 bases, leaving 11 bases between the germline ends. This CDR3 is 12 amino acids long. The CDR3 nucleotides read TGTGCCAGCCGGACGCGACCCGGGGAGCTGTTTTTT. It yields the protein CASRTRPGELFF.

The V call is TRBV27, the J call TRBJ2-7; 12 bases align to TRBD2. The CDR3 covers 16 residues. With V trimmed by 1 base and J by 2 bases, 3 bases remained unmatched. In germline, CDR1 is MNHEY, CDR2 SMNVEV (reference sequence). CDR3 in amino acids: CASSLFRTSGTYEQYF. For the CDR3, the DNA is TGTGCCAGCAGTTTATTCCGGACTAGCGGGACCTACGAGCAGTACTTC.

The chain links TRBV6-5 to TRBJ2-5; possibly TRBD2 for D (6 bases). V was clipped by 5 bases and J by 5 bases, with 15 bases between them. Germline values: CDR1 MNHEY, CDR2 SVGAGI. The CDR3 loop spans 14 amino acids. CDR3 sequence (DNA): TGTGCCAGCAGTAGACTTTCGGGGGAGGAGACCCAGTACTTC. Translated, it gives CASSRLSGEETQYF.

CDR3 nucleotides: TGTGCCAGCAGCCCCCTGACAGAGAACACCGGGGAGCTGTTTTTT. This encodes CASSPLTENTGELFF. The chain has TRBV6-5 and TRBJ2-2; D possibly corresponds to TRBD1 (5 bases). Germline-derived CDR1 and CDR2 are MNHEY and SVGAGI. The CDR3 extends over 15 amino acids. Deletions cut 6 bases from V and 1 base from J, with 12 bases between.